Listed below are T cell receptor beta chains from one sample, sequenced in a study of tumor and adjacent non-tumor tissue in lung cancer. TCRdb re-analysed the multiplex PCR reads in MiXCR, keeping a single row per CDR3 protein. Of 98,000 or so distinct CDR3 sequences detected, roughly 80% appear once; the ten largest clones hold approximately 28%. Sequencing used distant non-tumor lung tissue. The source is a man aged 55 to 70 with small cell lung cancer. CDR3s include the opening cysteine and the closing phenylalanine or tryptophan. The D gene is left open where the match is weak. Not every row has a clone size; where given, it reads once, few, many or a size class.

J gene,V gene,D gene,clone size,CDR3 DNA,CDR3 protein
TRBJ2-3,TRBV10-1,TRBD1,NA,TGCGACACCTGGGACAGGGGAGAGAGAGATACGCAGTATTTT,CDTWDRGERDTQYF
TRBJ2-1,TRBV5-5,NA,NA,TGTGTCAGCAGCTTGGTGGCGACAACTAATGAGCAGTCCTTC,CVSSLVATTNEQSF
TRBJ2-1,TRBV29-1,TRBD2,once,TGCAGTGTTGAAGGAGTAGCGGGAGAAGAAGAGACCCAGTTCTTC,CSVEGVAGEEETQFF
TRBJ2-2,TRBV11-1,NA,NA,TGTGCAAGCAGCCCGCTACGGGACGGGGAGCTGTTTTTT,CASSPLRDGELFF
TRBJ2-2,TRBV11-2,NA,NA,TGTGCCAGCAGCTTAGTGAGCATCGGGGAGCTGTTTTTT,CASSLVSIGELFF
TRBJ2-4,TRBV12-5,NA,NA,TGTGCTAGTGGTTTGGGCTGTGTTAAGTCAGGGACGTTCGCCAAAAACATTCAGTACTTC,CASGLGCVKSGTFAKNIQYF
TRBJ1-2,TRBV11-2,NA,once,TGTGCCAGCACCAAGGGGGGGTTTAGCTATGGTTACACCTTC,CASTKGGFSYGYTF
TRBJ2-1,TRBV12-3/TRBV12-4,TRBD1,NA,TGTGCCAGGAGTCCCGGGACAGAGCACAATGGGCGGTTCTTC,CARSPGTEHNGRFF
TRBJ2-3,TRBV11-3,NA,NA,TGTGCCAGCAGCCACCACCGGCGTACGCAGTATTTT,CASSHHRRTQYF
TRBJ2-2,TRBV29-1,TRBD2,many,TGCAGCGTTTTGGTAGCGGGAGGCGCGAACACCGGGGAGCTGTTTTTT,CSVLVAGGANTGELFF
TRBJ2-2,TRBV6-6,TRBD2,NA,TGTGCCAGAAGTTATAGCGGGAGGGATACCGGGGAGCTGTTTTTT,CARSYSGRDTGELFF